The 15 T cell receptor beta chains presented below share a single source sample, sequenced in a study of blood T cell repertoires in COVID-19. Repertoires were generated with immunoSEQ multiplex PCR, while TCRdb's copy carries only in-frame clones and drops some. The table shows 250,000 to 400,000 clones, with around 89% occurring only once. Sequencing was done on a sample of peripheral blood. These receptors were collected from a woman in her thirties with COVID-19, enrolled during active disease.

The J gene is TRBJ2-5, the V gene TRBV19, with a weak D call TRBD2 (5 bases). Trimming removed 8 bases from V and 5 bases from J, with 18 bases in between. The CDR3 contains 14 residues. CDR1 and CDR2 (germline): LNHDA, SQIVND (reference sequence). The CDR3 is CASGLTSGGETQYF. The CDR3 DNA reads TGTGCCAGTGGCCTCACGTCGGGCGGGGAGACCCAGTACTTC.

The chain carries TRBV5-5 and TRBJ1-2; 7 bases are a match to TRBD1. The junction had 11 bases not matched to a gene; V was cut back by 4 bases and J by 5 bases. The CDR3 covers 15 residues. CDR1 is SGHKS and CDR2 is YYEKEE in the germline V gene (reference sequence). The CDR3 coding sequence is TGTGCCAGCAGCCCAAGAGGGACAGACTCTTATGGCTACACCTTC. Protein sequence: CASSPRGTDSYGYTF.

The rearrangement uses TRBV5-1 and TRBJ2-5; 8 bases match TRBD1. Unmatched junction bases numbered 10, after V lost 3 bases and J lost 6 bases. Germline CDR1 is SGHRS and CDR2 is YFSETQ. CDR3 size: 15 residues. Here the CDR3 DNA reads TGCGCCAGCAGCTCCGGACAGGGCGCCGGGCAGACCCAGTACTTC. It codes for CASSSGQGAGQTQYF.

This chain links TRBV6-5 with TRBJ1-1; D is ambiguous. The ends were cut back, 0 bases at V and 1 base at J, with 6 bases in the middle. Germline CDR1 is MNHEY and CDR2 is SVGAGI. CDR3 length: 14 amino acids. The CDR3 sequence: CASSYSWQNTEAFF. The CDR3 DNA reads as TGTGCCAGCAGTTACTCGTGGCAGAACACTGAAGCTTTCTTT.

The V call is TRBV7-9, the J call TRBJ1-2; D not certain. The CDR3 is 13 residues long. The V and J ends lost 3 bases and 2 bases respectively, with 7 bases between them. Germline V CDR1 and CDR2: SEHNR, FQNEAQ (reference sequence). CDR3 in amino acids: CASSFSQNYGYTF. The CDR3 bases are TGTGCCAGCAGCTTCTCACAGAACTATGGCTACACCTTC.

The chain has TRBV7-6 and TRBJ2-1, with 14 bases aligning to TRBD2. The length of the CDR3 is 17 residues. Germline CDR1 is SGHVS and CDR2 is FNYEAQ. The ends lost 5 bases at V and 10 bases at J; junction bases unmatched: 13. The DNA of the CDR3 is TGTGCCAGCAGCCCCGGAAGCGGGACTAGCGGGGGTGGCGAGCAGTTCTTC. Amino acid sequence: CASSPGSGTSGGGEQFF.

The V gene is TRBV2, the J gene TRBJ2-7; 9 nucleotides align to TRBD1. The CDR3 length is 14 residues. V was pared by 8 bases and J by 6 bases, with 11 bases of the junction left unmatched. Germline V gene lookup returns CDR1 SNHLY and CDR2 FYNNEI. CDR3: CASAPGQGLPEQYV. CDR3 bases: TGTGCCAGCGCTCCGGGACAGGGATTGCCCGAGCAGTACGTC.

The rearrangement joins TRBV19 to TRBJ1-5, with 7 bases lining up with TRBD1. Germline V gene data show CDR1 as LNHDA and CDR2 as SQIVND (reference sequence). This CDR3 is built from 11 residues. Losses at the gene ends were 10 bases for V and 4 bases for J; bases not matched to a gene: 1. Here the CDR3 DNA reads TGTGCCAAACAGGGGAATCAGCCCCAGCATTTT. Translating gives CAKQGNQPQHF.

CDR3 DNA: TGTGCCAGCTCACCCAGGGACAGTCTAAATTCACCCCTCCACTTT. Its protein is CASSPRDSLNSPLHF. The V call is TRBV18, the J call TRBJ1-6, with TRBD1 identical over 7 bases. The CDR3 has 15 amino acids. With 3 bases clipped from V and 7 bases from J, the junction kept 6 bases outside the gene matches. Germline V lookup: CDR1 KGHSH, CDR2 LQKENI.

This clone was counted once. V and J are TRBV7-9 and TRBJ2-5, with 11 bases aligning to TRBD1. J lost 4 bases, V lost 2 bases, and 6 bases had no gene match. The length of the CDR3 is 16 residues. Germline CDR1 is SEHNR and CDR2 is FQNEAQ (reference sequence). DNA of the CDR3: TGTGCCAGCAGCTTACGACCGGGACAGGGGGGAGAGACCCAGTACTTC. It translates to CASSLRPGQGGETQYF.

V usage is TRBV13 and J usage is TRBJ1-2; 9 bases match TRBD1. The CDR3 is made up of 13 amino acids. Per the germline V gene, CDR1 is PRHDT and CDR2 is FYEKMQ (reference sequence). Losses at the gene ends were 5 bases for V and 8 bases for J; bases not matched to a gene: 6. This CDR3 is CASSPQGAQGYTF. The CDR3 nucleotides read TGTGCCAGCAGCCCACAGGGGGCCCAAGGCTACACCTTC.

The chain joins TRBV4-1 to TRBJ1-4; tentatively, D is TRBD1 (6 bases). There are 16 residues in the CDR3. V shed 1 base and J shed 4 bases, with 13 bases lying between them. Germline lookup yields CDR1 MGHRA and CDR2 YSYEKL. The CDR3 DNA reads TGCGCCAGCAGCCAAGGGGGCGGGGGCTATAATGAAAAACTGTTTTTT. Translation gives CASSQGGGGYNEKLFF.

The chain carries TRBV6-2 or TRBV6-3 and TRBJ1-5, with D perhaps TRBD1 (5 bases). Trimming cost V 3 bases and J 7 bases, with 16 bases left between them. CDR1 and CDR2 (germline): MNHEY, SVGEGT. The CDR3 covers 15 residues. CDR3 DNA sequence: TGTGCCAGCAGTTATAAGGGGAATATGCCCCAGCCCCAGCATTTT. It yields the protein CASSYKGNMPQPQHF.

V usage is TRBV5-1 and J usage is TRBJ1-4; 7 bases agree with TRBD1. The CDR3 runs to 16 residues. CDR1 is SGHRS and CDR2 is YFSETQ in the germline V gene. V was pared by 1 base and J by 1 base, with 4 bases of the junction left unmatched. This CDR3 is CASSLRTGGTNEKLFF. Written as DNA, the CDR3 is TGCGCCAGCAGCTTGAGGACAGGTGGAACTAATGAAAAACTGTTTTTT.

V gene TRBV11-1 combines with J gene TRBJ2-1; unclear D gene. With 1 base removed from V and 8 bases from J, the gap between germline ends came to 3 bases. The CDR3 totals 11 residues. CDR1 is SGHAT, CDR2 FQDESV, per germline (reference sequence). CDR3 loop: CASSLDYEQFF. As DNA, the CDR3 is TGTGCCAGCAGCTTAGACTATGAGCAGTTCTTC.